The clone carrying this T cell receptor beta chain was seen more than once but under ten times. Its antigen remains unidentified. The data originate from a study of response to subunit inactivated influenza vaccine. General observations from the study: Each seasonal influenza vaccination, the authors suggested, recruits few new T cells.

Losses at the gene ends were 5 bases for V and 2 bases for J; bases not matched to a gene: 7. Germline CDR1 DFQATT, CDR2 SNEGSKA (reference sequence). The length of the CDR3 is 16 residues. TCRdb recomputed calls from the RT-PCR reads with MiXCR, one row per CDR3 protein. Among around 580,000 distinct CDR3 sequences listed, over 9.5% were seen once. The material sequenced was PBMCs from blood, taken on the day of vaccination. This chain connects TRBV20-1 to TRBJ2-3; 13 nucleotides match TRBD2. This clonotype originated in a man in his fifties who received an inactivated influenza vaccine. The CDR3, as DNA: TGCAGTGCTCTGGGGACTAGCGGGAAAGACACAGATACGCAGTATTTT. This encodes CSALGTSGKDTDTQYF.